This T cell receptor (beta chain) was sequenced for a study of T cell changes during pregnancy in multiple sclerosis. Here immunoSEQ multiplex PCR was the method, and the copy in TCRdb shows in-frame clones only, minus some. The table records around 73,000 clones, roughly 92% of them present only once. This CDR3 is 15 amino acids long. V was cut by 4 bases and J by 7 bases, with 16 bases left in between. Germline values: CDR1 SGHAT, CDR2 FQNNGV. V is TRBV11-2 and J is TRBJ1-4; D is undetermined. The sample here was peripheral blood, taken in the third trimester of pregnancy. The receptor was derived from a female donor in good health, enrolled as a control in a pregnancy study. The CDR3 DNA reads as TGTGCCAGCAGCTCAATCCGGGTTCAGAGTGAAAAACTGTTTTTT. Residues: CASSSIRVQSEKLFF. The full variable domain, rest sourced from reference TRBV11-2 and TRBJ1-4, is EAGVAQSPRYKIIEKRQSVAFWCNPISGHATLYWYQQILGQGPKLLIQFQNNGVVDDSQLPKDRFSAERLKGVDSTLKIQPAKLEDSAVYLCASSSIRVQSEKLFFGSGTQLSVL.